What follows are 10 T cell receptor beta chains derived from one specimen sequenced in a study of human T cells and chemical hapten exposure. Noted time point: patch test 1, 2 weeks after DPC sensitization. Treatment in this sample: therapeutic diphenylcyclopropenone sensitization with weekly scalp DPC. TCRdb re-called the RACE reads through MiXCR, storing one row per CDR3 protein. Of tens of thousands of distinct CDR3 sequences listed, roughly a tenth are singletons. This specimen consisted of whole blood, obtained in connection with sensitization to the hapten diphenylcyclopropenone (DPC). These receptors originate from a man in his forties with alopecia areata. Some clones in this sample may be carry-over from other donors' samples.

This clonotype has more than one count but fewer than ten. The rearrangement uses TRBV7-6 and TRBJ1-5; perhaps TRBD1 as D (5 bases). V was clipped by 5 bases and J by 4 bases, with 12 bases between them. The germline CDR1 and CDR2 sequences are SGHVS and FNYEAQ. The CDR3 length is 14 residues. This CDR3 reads CASSQDSGNQPQHF. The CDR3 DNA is TGTGCCAGCAGCCAAGACAGTGGGAATCAGCCCCAGCATTTT. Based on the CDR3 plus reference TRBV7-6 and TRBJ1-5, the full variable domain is GAGVSQSPRYKVTKRGQDVALRCDPISGHVSLYWYRQALGQGPEFLTYFNYEAQQDKSGLPNDRFSAERPEGSISTLTIQRTEQRDSAMYRCASSQDSGNQPQHFGDGTRLSIL.

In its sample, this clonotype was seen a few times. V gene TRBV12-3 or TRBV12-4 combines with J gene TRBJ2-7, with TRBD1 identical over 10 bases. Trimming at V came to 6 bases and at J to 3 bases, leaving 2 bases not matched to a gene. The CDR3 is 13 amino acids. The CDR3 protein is CASSRDRGYEQYF. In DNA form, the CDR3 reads TGTGCCAGCAGCCGGGACAGGGGCTACGAGCAGTACTTC.

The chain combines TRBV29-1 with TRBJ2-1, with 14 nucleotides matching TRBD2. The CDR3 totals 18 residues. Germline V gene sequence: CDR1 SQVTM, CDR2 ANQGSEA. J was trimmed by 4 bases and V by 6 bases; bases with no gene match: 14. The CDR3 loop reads CSVVLPGLAGAWYNEQFF. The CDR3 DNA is TGCAGCGTGGTCCTCCCGGGACTAGCGGGAGCGTGGTACAATGAGCAGTTCTTC.

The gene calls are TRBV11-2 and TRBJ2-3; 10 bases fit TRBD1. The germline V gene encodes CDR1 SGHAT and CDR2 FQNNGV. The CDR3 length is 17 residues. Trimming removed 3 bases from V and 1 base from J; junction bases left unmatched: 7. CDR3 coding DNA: TGTGCCAGCAGCTTTCTAACCGGGACAGGGGGCACAGATACGCAGTATTTT. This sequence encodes CASSFLTGTGGTDTQYF.

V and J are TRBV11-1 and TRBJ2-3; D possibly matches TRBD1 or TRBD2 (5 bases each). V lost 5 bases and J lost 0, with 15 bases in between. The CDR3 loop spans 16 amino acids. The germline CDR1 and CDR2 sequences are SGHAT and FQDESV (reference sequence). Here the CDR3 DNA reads TGTGCCAGCAGCGGGCGGTCGGGACCTAGCACAGATACGCAGTATTTT. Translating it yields CASSGRSGPSTDTQYF.

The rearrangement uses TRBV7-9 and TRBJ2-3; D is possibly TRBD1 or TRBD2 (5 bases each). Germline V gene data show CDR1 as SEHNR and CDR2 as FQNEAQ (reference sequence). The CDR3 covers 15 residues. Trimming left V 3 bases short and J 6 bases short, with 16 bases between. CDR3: CASSLWDRAEDTQYF. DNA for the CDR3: TGTGCCAGCAGCTTGTGGGACCGCGCAGAGGATACGCAGTATTTT.

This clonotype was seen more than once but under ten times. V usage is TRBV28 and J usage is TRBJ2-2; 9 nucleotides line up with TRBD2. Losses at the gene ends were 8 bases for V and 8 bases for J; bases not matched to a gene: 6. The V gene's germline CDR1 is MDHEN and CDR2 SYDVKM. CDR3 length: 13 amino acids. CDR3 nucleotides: TGTGCCAGCTTGGCGGGAGGGAGAGGGGAGCTGTTTTTT. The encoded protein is CASLAGGRGELFF. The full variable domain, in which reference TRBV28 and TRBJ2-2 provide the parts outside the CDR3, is DVKVTQSSRYLVKRTGEKVFLECVQDMDHENMFWYRQDPGLGLRLIYFSYDVKMKEKGDIPEGYSVSREKKERFSLILESASTNQTSMYLCASLAGGRGELFFGEGSRLTVL.

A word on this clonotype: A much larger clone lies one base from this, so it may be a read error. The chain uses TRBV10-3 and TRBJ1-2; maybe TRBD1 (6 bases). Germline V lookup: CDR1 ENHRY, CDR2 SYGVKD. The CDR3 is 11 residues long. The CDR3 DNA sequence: TGTGCCATCAGGGACAGTAAAGGCTACAACTTC. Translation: CAIRDSKGYNF.

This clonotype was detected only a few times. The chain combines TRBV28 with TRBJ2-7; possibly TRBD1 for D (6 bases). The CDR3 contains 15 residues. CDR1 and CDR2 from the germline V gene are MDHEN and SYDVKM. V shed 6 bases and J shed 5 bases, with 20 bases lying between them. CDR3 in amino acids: CASRKTGGGGDEQYV. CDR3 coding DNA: TGTGCCAGCAGAAAGACAGGAGGAGGTGGGGACGAGCAGTACGTC.

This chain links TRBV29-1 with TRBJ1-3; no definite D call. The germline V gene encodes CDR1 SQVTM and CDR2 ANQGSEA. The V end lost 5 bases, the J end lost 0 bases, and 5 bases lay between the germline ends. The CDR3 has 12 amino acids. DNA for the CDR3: TGCAGCGTTAGGAGCTCTGGAAACACCATATATTTT. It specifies CSVRSSGNTIYF.